The entry that follows covers one TCR beta chain sequence. Cohorts were determined from participant-reported clinical history. Before they entered the study, exposed participants had met a COVID-19 case within 2 weeks. Authors' analysis steps: Reference gene primer amplification gave nucleated cell count estimates. Sequenced by immunoSEQ multiplex PCR; TCRdb stores in-frame clones only, minus some. V and J calls and clone size follow that table, whereas D and trimming were derived from the DNA. Here the sample spans roughly 400,000 clones, roughly 88% being singletons. The CDR3 totals 14 residues. After removal of 6 bases from V and 1 base from J, the junction contained 3 bases not matched to a gene. Germline V gene sequence: CDR1 MNHEY, CDR2 SVGAGI. The data belong to a study of blood T cell repertoires in COVID-19.

This TCR was sampled from a woman between 18 and 30 years old who had been exposed to COVID-19. The V and J genes are TRBV6-5 and TRBJ1-5; 7 bases align to TRBD1. Sequenced: PBMCs or T cells enriched from blood (not recorded which). CDR3 sequence (DNA): TGTGCCAGCAGGAAGACAGGGAGCAATCAGCCCCAGCATTTT. This sequence encodes CASRKTGSNQPQHF.